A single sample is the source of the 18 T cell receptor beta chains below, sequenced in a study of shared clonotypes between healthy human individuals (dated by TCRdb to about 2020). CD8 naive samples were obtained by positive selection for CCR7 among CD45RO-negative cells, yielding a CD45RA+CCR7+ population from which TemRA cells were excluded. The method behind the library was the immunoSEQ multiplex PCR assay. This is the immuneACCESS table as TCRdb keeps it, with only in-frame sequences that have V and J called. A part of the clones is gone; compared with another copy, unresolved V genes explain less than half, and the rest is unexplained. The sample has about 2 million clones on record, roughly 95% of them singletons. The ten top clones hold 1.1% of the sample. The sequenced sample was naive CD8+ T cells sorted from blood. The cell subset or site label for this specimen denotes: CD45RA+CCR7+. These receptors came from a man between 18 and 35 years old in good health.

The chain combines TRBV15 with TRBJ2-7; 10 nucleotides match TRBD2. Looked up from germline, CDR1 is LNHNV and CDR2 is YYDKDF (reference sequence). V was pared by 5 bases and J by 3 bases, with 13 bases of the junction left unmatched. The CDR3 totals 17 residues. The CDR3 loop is CATSGILAGSPNYEQYF. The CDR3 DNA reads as TGTGCCACCAGCGGGATACTAGCGGGGAGCCCCAACTACGAGCAGTACTTC.

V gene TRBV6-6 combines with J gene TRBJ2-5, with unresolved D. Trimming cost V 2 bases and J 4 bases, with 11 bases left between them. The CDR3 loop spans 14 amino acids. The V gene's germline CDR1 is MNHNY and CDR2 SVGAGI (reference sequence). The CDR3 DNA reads TGTGCCAGCAGTTACATGAGGAGTGGAGAGACCCAGTACTTC. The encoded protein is CASSYMRSGETQYF.

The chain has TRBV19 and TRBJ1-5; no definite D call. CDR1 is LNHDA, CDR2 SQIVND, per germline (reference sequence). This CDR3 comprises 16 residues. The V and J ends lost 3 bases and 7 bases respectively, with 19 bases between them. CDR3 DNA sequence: TGTGCCAGTAGTATTTGGCAGGTGCTATTCAGGCAGCCCCAGCATTTT. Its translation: CASSIWQVLFRQPQHF.

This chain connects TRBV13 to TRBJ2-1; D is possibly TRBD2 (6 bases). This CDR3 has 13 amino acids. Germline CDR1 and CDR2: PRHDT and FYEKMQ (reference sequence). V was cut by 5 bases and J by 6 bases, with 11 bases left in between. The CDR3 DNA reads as TGTGCCAGCAGCCCCCGGCGGGGCAATGAGCAGTTCTTC. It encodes CASSPRRGNEQFF. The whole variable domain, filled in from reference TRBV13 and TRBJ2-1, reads AAGVIQSPRHLIKEKRETATLKCYPIPRHDTVYWYQQGPGQDPQFLISFYEKMQSDKGSIPDRFSAQQFSDYHSELNMSSLELGDSALYFCASSPRRGNEQFFGPGTRLTVL.

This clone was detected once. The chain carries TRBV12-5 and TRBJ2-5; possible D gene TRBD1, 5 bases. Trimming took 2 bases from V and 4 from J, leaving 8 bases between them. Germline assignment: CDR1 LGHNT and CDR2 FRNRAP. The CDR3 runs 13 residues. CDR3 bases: TGTGCTAGTGGTTTGTTTGGGGCAGAGACCCAGTACTTC. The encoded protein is CASGLFGAETQYF.

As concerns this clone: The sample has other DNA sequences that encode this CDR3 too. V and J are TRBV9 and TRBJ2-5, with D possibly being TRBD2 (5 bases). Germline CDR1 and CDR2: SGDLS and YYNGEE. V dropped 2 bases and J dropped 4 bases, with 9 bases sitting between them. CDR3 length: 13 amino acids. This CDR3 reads CASSVDSGETQYF. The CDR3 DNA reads TGTGCCAGCAGCGTGGACTCCGGAGAGACCCAGTACTTC.

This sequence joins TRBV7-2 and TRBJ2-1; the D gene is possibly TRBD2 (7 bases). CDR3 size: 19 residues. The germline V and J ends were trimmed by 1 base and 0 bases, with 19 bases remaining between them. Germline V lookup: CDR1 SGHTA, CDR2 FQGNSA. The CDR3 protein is CASSLGGVGRGASYNEQFF. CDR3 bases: TGTGCCAGCAGCTTAGGTGGAGTTGGTCGGGGGGCCTCCTACAATGAGCAGTTCTTC.

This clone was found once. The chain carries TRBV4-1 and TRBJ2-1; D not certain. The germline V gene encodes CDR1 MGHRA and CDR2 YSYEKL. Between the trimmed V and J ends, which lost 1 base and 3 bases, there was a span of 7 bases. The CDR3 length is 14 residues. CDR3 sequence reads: CASSQGGIYNEQFF. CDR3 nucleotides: TGCGCCAGCAGCCAAGGAGGAATCTACAATGAGCAGTTCTTC.

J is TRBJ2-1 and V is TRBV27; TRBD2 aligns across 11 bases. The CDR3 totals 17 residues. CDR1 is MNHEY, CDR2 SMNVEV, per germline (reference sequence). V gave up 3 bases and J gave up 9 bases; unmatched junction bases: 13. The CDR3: CASSFLASGGPALEQFF. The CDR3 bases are TGTGCCAGCAGTTTTTTAGCTAGCGGGGGGCCGGCTCTTGAGCAGTTCTTC.

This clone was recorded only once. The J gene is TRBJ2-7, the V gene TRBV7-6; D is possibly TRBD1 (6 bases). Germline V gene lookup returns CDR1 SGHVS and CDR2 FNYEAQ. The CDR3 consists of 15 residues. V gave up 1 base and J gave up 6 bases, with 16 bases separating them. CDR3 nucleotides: TGTGCCAGCAGCTTAGAAGCGTACAGGGATGCCGAGCAGTACTTC. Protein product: CASSLEAYRDAEQYF.

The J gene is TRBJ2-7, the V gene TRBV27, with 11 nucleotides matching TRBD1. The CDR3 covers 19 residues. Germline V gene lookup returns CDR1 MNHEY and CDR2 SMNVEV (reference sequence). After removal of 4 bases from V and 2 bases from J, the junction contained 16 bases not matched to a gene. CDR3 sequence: CASSYLGTGGTQITYEQYF. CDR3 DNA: TGTGCCAGCAGTTACCTCGGGACAGGGGGAACCCAAATCACCTACGAGCAGTACTTC.

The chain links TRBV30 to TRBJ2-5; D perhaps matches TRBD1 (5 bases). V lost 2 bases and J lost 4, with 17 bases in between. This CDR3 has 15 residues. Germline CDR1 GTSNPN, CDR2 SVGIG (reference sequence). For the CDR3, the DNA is TGTGCCTGGAGTCAGGGCAGAACCCCCCGAGAGACCCAGTACTTC. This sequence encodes CAWSQGRTPRETQYF. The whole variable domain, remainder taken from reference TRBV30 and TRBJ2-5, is SQTIHQWPATLVQPVGSPLSLECTVEGTSNPNLYWYRQAAGRGLQLLFYSVGIGQISSEVPQNLSASRPQDRQFILSSKKLLLSDSGFYLCAWSQGRTPRETQYFGPGTRLLVL.

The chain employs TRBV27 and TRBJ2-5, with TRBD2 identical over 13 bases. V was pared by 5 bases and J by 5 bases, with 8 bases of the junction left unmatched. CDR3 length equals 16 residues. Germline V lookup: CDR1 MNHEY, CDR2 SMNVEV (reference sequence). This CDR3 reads CASSPIRTSGSETQYF. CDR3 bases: TGTGCCAGCAGTCCAATCAGGACTAGCGGGAGTGAGACCCAGTACTTC.

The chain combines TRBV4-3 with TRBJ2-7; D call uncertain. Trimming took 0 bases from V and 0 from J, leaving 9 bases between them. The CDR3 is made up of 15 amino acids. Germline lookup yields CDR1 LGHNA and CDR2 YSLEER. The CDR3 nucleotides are TGCGCCAGCAGCCAAGAATGGGCCACCTCCTACGAGCAGTACTTC. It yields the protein CASSQEWATSYEQYF.

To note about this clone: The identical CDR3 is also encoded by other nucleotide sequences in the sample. The CDR3 DNA reads as TGTGCCAGCAGCGTCGGGGATCAGCCCCAGCATTTT. Translating it yields CASSVGDQPQHF. The chain couples TRBV9 to TRBJ1-5; no definite D call. CDR3 length: 12 amino acids. Germline V gene sequence: CDR1 SGDLS, CDR2 YYNGEE. V shed 2 bases and J shed 5 bases, with 5 bases lying between them. Variable domain in full (rest from reference TRBV9 and TRBJ1-5): DSGVTQTPKHLITATGQRVTLRCSPRSGDLSVYWYQQSLDQGLQFLIQYYNGEERAKGNILERFSAQQFPDLHSELNLSSLELGDSALYFCASSVGDQPQHFGDGTRLSIL.

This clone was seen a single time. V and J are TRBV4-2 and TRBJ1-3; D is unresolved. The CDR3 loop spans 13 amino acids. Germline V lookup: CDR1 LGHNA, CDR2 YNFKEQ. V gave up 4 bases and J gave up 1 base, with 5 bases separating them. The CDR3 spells CASSPPSGNTIYF. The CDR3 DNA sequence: TGTGCCAGCAGCCCGCCATCTGGAAACACCATATATTTT.

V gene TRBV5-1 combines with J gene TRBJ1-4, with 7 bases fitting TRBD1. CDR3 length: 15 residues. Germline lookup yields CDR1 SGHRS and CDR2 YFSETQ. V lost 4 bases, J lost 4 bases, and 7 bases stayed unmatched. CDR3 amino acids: CASSPGDSRNEKLFF. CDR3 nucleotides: TGCGCCAGCAGCCCTGGGGACAGCCGTAATGAAAAACTGTTTTTT.

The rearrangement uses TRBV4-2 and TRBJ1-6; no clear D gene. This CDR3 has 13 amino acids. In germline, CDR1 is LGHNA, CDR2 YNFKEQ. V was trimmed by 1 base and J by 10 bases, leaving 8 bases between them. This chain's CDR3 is CASSQGVASPLHF. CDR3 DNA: TGTGCCAGCAGCCAAGGGGTCGCGTCACCCCTCCACTTT.